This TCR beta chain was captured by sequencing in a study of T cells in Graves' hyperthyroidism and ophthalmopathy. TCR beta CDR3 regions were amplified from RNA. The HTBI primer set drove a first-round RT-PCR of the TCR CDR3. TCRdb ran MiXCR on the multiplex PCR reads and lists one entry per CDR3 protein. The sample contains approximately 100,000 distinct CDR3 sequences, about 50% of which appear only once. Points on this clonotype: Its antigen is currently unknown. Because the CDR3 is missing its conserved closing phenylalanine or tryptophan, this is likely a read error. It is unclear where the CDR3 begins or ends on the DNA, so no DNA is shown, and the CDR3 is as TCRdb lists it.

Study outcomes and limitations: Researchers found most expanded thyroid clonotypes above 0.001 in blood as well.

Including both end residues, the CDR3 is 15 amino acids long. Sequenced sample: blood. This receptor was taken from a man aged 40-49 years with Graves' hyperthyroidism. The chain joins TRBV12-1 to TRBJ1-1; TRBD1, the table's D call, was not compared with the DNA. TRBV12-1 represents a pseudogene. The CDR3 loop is CASSFGQGGGSEAFV.